The entry below gives a single T cell receptor (beta chain) sequence along with its context. CDR1 and CDR2 from the germline V gene are KGHDR and SFDVKD. CDR3 size: 14 residues. This sample was included in a study of blood T cells in healthy people across ages. A second PCR, run for about 7 to 11 cycles, used a sample-barcoded 5' primer plus a J-beta primer mix. TCRdb recomputed calls from the 5' RACE reads with MiXCR, one row per CDR3 protein. The sample contains some 750,000 distinct CDR3 sequences, approximately 22% of which appear only once. The chain employs TRBV24-1 and TRBJ2-7; D could derive from TRBD1 or TRBD2 (5 bases each). Near its end, the DNA agrees better with TRBJ2-1, so the J call may be wrong. The receptor comes from a man between 65 and 79 years old in good health. Specimen: blood. CDR3 DNA sequence: TGTGCCACCGAGGACCCGGGACCACACAATGAGCAGTTCTTC. Translation gives CATEDPGPHNEQFF.